A single sample is the source of the 32 T cell receptor beta chains below, sequenced in a study of blood T cell repertoires in COVID-19. The protocol was immunoSEQ multiplex PCR, while the TCRdb copy is restricted to in-frame clones and leaves out a portion. The table lists fewer than 400,000 clones, approximately 91% of them singletons. Sequenced: PBMCs or T cells enriched from blood (not recorded which). The receptors derive from a woman aged 25 to 39 who had been exposed to COVID-19.

This chain uses TRBV7-9 with TRBJ2-7; D not resolved. Trimming took off 5 bases at V and 1 base at J, with 9 bases between the two ends. This CDR3 is 13 amino acids long. The germline V gene encodes CDR1 SEHNR and CDR2 FQNEAQ (reference sequence). The CDR3 protein is CASSPLGSYEQYF. The CDR3 DNA is TGTGCCAGCAGCCCCCTCGGTTCCTACGAGCAGTACTTC. Complete variable domain (other parts from reference TRBV7-9 and TRBJ2-7): DTGVSQNPRHKITKRGQNVTFRCDPISEHNRLYWYRQTLGQGPEFLTYFQNEAQLEKSRLLSDRFSAERPKGSFSTLEIQRTEQGDSAMYLCASSPLGSYEQYFGPGTRLTVT.

The V and J genes are TRBV15 and TRBJ2-5; D is perhaps TRBD2 (7 bases). Germline values: CDR1 LNHNV, CDR2 YYDKDF (reference sequence). This CDR3 comprises 14 residues. Trimming shortened V by 3 bases and J by 4 bases, and 12 bases separated the two germline ends. The CDR3 region is CATSSGGGGETQYF. CDR3 nucleotide sequence: TGTGCCACCAGCAGTGGGGGGGGCGGAGAGACCCAGTACTTC. The full variable domain, in which reference TRBV15 and TRBJ2-5 provide the parts outside the CDR3, is DAMVIQNPRYQVTQFGKPVTLSCSQTLNHNVMYWYQQKSSQAPKLLFHYYDKDFNNEADTPDNFQSRRPNTSFCFLDIRSPGLGDTAMYLCATSSGGGGETQYFGPGTRLLVL.

This chain links TRBV7-3 with TRBJ2-7; 8 bases line up with TRBD1. The CDR3 consists of 14 residues. V lost 2 bases and J lost 0; bases outside the gene matches: 0. Germline CDR1 SGHTA, CDR2 FQGTGA. DNA for the CDR3: TGTGCCAGCAGCTTAGGGACAGGCTCCTACGAGCAGTACTTC. Amino acids: CASSLGTGSYEQYF.

The CDR3 bases are TGTGCCAGCAGTGCCTCCAGTAACTATGGCTACACCTTC. Amino acids: CASSASSNYGYTF. The genes are TRBV2 and TRBJ1-2; D remains unclear. The ends were cut back, 4 bases at V and 1 base at J, with 7 bases in the middle. The germline CDR1 and CDR2 sequences are SNHLY and FYNNEI. The CDR3 runs to 13 residues.

The V and J genes are TRBV23-1 and TRBJ1-2; D gene ambiguous. TRBV23-1 is an ORF for which the function is uncertain. This CDR3 has 14 residues. The V end was cut by 0 bases, the J end by 4 bases, with 9 bases between. CDR3 sequence reads: CASSQSGATYGYTF. In nucleotides, the CDR3 is TGCGCCAGCAGTCAATCAGGAGCCACCTATGGCTACACCTTC.

The chain links TRBV6-5 to TRBJ1-2, with 7 nucleotides matching TRBD1. The junction had 4 bases not matched to a gene; V was cut back by 5 bases and J by 4 bases. From germline, CDR1 is MNHEY and CDR2 SVGAGI. The CDR3 consists of 13 residues. Here the CDR3 DNA reads TGTGCCAGCAGTCCACGACAGGGCTATGGCTACACCTTC. It translates to CASSPRQGYGYTF.

The chain is built from TRBV4-2 and TRBJ2-3; a weak D match, TRBD2 (5 bases). Germline-derived CDR1 and CDR2 are LGHNA and YNFKEQ. Trimming took off 1 base at V and 2 bases at J, with 10 bases between the two ends. The CDR3 consists of 15 residues. The CDR3: CASSQVVRATDTQYF. The CDR3 DNA reads TGTGCCAGCAGCCAAGTCGTGCGGGCCACAGATACGCAGTATTTT.

The chain links TRBV11-2 to TRBJ2-3; 11 bases map to TRBD2. The germline CDR1 and CDR2 sequences are SGHAT and FQNNGV. V gave up 1 base and J gave up 7 bases; unmatched junction bases: 4. CDR3 length equals 15 residues. The CDR3 here is CASSLGSGGANTQYF. DNA for the CDR3: TGTGCCAGCAGCTTAGGTAGCGGGGGGGCCAATACGCAGTATTTT.

This sequence joins TRBV24-1 and TRBJ1-4; D not certain. This CDR3 is built from 19 residues. Trimming removed 1 base from V and 6 bases from J, with 23 bases in between. Germline values: CDR1 KGHDR, CDR2 SFDVKD. The CDR3 sequence is CATSDFAHIPGGIDEKLFF. Here the CDR3 DNA reads TGTGCCACCAGTGATTTTGCCCATATACCGGGAGGGATAGATGAAAAACTGTTTTTT.

This chain uses TRBV5-5 with TRBJ1-2; TRBD1 might be the D (6 bases). CDR3 length: 15 amino acids. Germline V gene data show CDR1 as SGHKS and CDR2 as YYEKEE (reference sequence). V was clipped by 1 base and J by 6 bases, with 16 bases between them. This CDR3 reads CASSLTLQGWDGYTF. DNA for the CDR3: TGTGCCAGCAGCTTGACCCTGCAGGGGTGGGATGGCTACACCTTC.

V and J are TRBV30 and TRBJ1-1; D gene unclear. The V end was cut by 0 bases, the J end by 2 bases, with 7 bases between. This CDR3 is 13 amino acids long. Germline loops: CDR1 GTSNPN, CDR2 SVGIG (reference sequence). The DNA for the CDR3 is TGTGCCTGGAGTGTACAGACAAACACTGAAGCTTTCTTT. Translation gives CAWSVQTNTEAFF.

The V and J genes are TRBV5-4 and TRBJ2-3; the D is unclear. Deletions cut 3 bases from V and 4 bases from J, with 6 bases between. Germline V gives CDR1 SGHNT, CDR2 YYREEE (reference sequence). The CDR3 has 12 amino acids. CDR3 DNA sequence: TGTGCCAGCAGCTCGGTCGCAGATACGCAGTATTTT. Translation gives CASSSVADTQYF.

The gene calls are TRBV5-1 and TRBJ2-3; TRBD2 matches 7 bases. V shed 3 bases and J 2 bases; nucleotides not matched to a gene: 9. Germline-derived CDR1 and CDR2 are SGHRS and YFSETQ. The CDR3 has 16 residues. The CDR3 loop is CASSWEGGGYTDTQYF. The CDR3 DNA sequence: TGCGCCAGCAGCTGGGAGGGTGGCGGGTACACAGATACGCAGTATTTT.

Regarding this clone: One junction end disagrees with the germline gene, perhaps due to a read error. The rearrangement links TRBV7-8 to TRBJ2-7, with TRBD2 identical over 8 bases. The CDR3 consists of 15 residues. Germline CDR1 is SGHVS and CDR2 is FQNEAQ. CDR3 protein: CASSHLTSGPYEQYF. In DNA form, the CDR3 reads TGTGCCAGCAGCCACCTCACTAGCGGACCCTACGAACAGTACTTC.

The genes are TRBV18 and TRBJ1-2, with TRBD1 as a possible D gene (6 bases). Deletions cut 2 bases from V and 3 bases from J, with 16 bases between. Germline V lookup: CDR1 KGHSH, CDR2 LQKENI. CDR3 length: 16 residues. CDR3 in DNA: TGTGCCAGCTCACCAAATGCTGGACAGTTGGACTATGGCTACACCTTC. It encodes CASSPNAGQLDYGYTF.

The chain links TRBV7-3 to TRBJ2-5; 7 nucleotides align to TRBD1. This CDR3 has 13 amino acids. Germline V gives CDR1 SGHTA, CDR2 FQGTGA. The V gene end was trimmed by 4 bases and the J gene end by 4 bases; junction bases not matched to a gene: 3. CDR3 residues: CASSSTGRETQYF. The DNA for the CDR3 is TGTGCCAGCAGCTCGACAGGGCGAGAGACCCAGTACTTC. Using reference TRBV7-3 and TRBJ2-5 for the parts outside the CDR3, the full variable domain is GAGVSQTPSNKVTEKGKYVELRCDPISGHTALYWYRQSLGQGPEFLIYFQGTGAADDSGLPNDRFFAVRPEGSVSTLKIQRTERGDSAVYLCASSSTGRETQYFGPGTRLLVL.

This chain joins TRBV3-1 (or the pseudogene TRBV3-2) and TRBJ1-2; no firm D call. The germline V and J ends were trimmed by 0 bases and 5 bases, with 10 bases remaining between them. Germline CDR1 is LGHDT and CDR2 is YNNKEL (reference sequence). The CDR3 is made up of 14 amino acids. The DNA for the CDR3 is TGTGCCAGCAGCCAAGAGTATTTGCAGTATGGCTACACCTTC. This encodes CASSQEYLQYGYTF.

The rearrangement uses TRBV11-2 and TRBJ1-2; the D gene is possibly TRBD1 (6 bases). Germline CDR1 and CDR2: SGHAT and FQNNGV. Trimming stripped 3 bases from V and 0 bases from J, with 11 bases between. The CDR3 loop spans 15 amino acids. The CDR3 nucleotides are TGTGCCAGCAGCTTTGACAGGACCGCTAACTATGGCTACACCTTC. This sequence encodes CASSFDRTANYGYTF.

This clone was recorded once. V and J are TRBV19 and TRBJ2-3; no definite D call. Germline V gene lookup returns CDR1 LNHDA and CDR2 SQIVND (reference sequence). This CDR3 is built from 12 residues. V lost 4 bases and J 5 bases, leaving 7 bases between the germline ends. The CDR3: CASSKFGDTQYF. The DNA of the CDR3 is TGTGCCAGTAGTAAGTTCGGAGATACGCAGTATTTT. The whole variable domain, remainder taken from reference TRBV19 and TRBJ2-3, is DGGITQSPKYLFRKEGQNVTLSCEQNLNHDAMYWYRQDPGQGLRLIYYSQIVNDFQKGDIAEGYSVSREKKESFPLTVTSAQKNPTAFYLCASSKFGDTQYFGPGTRLTVL.

V and J are TRBV2 and TRBJ1-6; 9 bases agree with TRBD1. Per the germline V gene, CDR1 is SNHLY and CDR2 is FYNNEI. After removal of 2 bases from V and 8 bases from J, the junction contained 10 bases not matched to a gene. There are 17 residues in the CDR3. In DNA form, the CDR3 reads TGTGCCAGCAGTGAACTTCGGACAGGGGCTACAGATTCACCCCTCCACTTT. Protein product: CASSELRTGATDSPLHF.

The chain has TRBV7-2 and TRBJ1-3, with a possible D match to TRBD1 (6 bases). V was pared by 1 base and J by 0 bases, with 13 bases between. Germline values: CDR1 SGHTA, CDR2 FQGNSA. There are 17 residues in the CDR3. As DNA, the CDR3 is TGTGCCAGCAGCTTAGGATCGGACAGAGCCTCTGGAAACACCATATATTTT. Amino acid sequence: CASSLGSDRASGNTIYF.

This clone has only a few counts. The chain is built from TRBV7-2 and TRBJ1-2; perhaps TRBD1 as D (6 bases). Between the trimmed V and J ends, which lost 0 bases and 3 bases, there was a span of 11 bases. The CDR3 has 15 residues. Per the germline V gene, CDR1 is SGHTA and CDR2 is FQGNSA. The CDR3 region is CASSLAGKGDYGYTF. DNA of the CDR3: TGTGCCAGCAGCTTAGCGGGGAAGGGGGACTATGGCTACACCTTC.

The chain couples TRBV7-9 to TRBJ2-1, with D tentatively TRBD2 (6 bases). V was shortened by 6 bases and J by 5 bases, with 17 bases between the two germline ends. The CDR3 loop spans 15 amino acids. Germline V gives CDR1 SEHNR, CDR2 FQNEAQ (reference sequence). For the CDR3, the DNA is TGTGCCAGCAGTGGGGCCCAACTAGCCCACAATGAGCAGTTCTTC. It yields the protein CASSGAQLAHNEQFF.

V usage is TRBV5-4 and J usage is TRBJ1-2; no clear D. V was clipped by 0 bases and J by 3 bases, with 9 bases between them. Germline V lookup: CDR1 SGHNT, CDR2 YYREEE (reference sequence). This CDR3 is built from 14 residues. This CDR3 is CASSLGPGDYGYTF. The CDR3, as DNA: TGTGCCAGCAGCTTGGGCCCGGGAGACTATGGCTACACCTTC.

This sequence joins TRBV13 and TRBJ1-2, with 7 bases aligning to TRBD1. This CDR3 region has 14 residues. Germline V gene sequence: CDR1 PRHDT, CDR2 FYEKMQ (reference sequence). The V and J ends lost 5 bases and 5 bases, in that order; junction bases with no gene match: 8. CDR3 DNA sequence: TGTGCCAGCAGCACGGGGACAGACTATTATGGCTACACCTTC. Protein: CASSTGTDYYGYTF. The full variable domain, rest sourced from reference TRBV13 and TRBJ1-2, is AAGVIQSPRHLIKEKRETATLKCYPIPRHDTVYWYQQGPGQDPQFLISFYEKMQSDKGSIPDRFSAQQFSDYHSELNMSSLELGDSALYFCASSTGTDYYGYTFGSGTRLTVV.

The chain combines TRBV4-1 with TRBJ1-5; 7 nucleotides line up with TRBD1. Germline lookup yields CDR1 MGHRA and CDR2 YSYEKL. CDR3 length: 17 residues. V lost 1 base and J lost 3; bases outside the gene matches: 9. CDR3 nucleotide sequence: TGCGCCAGCAGCCAAGCTCCACAGGGGATCCCCAATCAGCCCCAGCATTTT. Its translation is CASSQAPQGIPNQPQHF.

The chain has TRBV9 and TRBJ2-2, with 10 bases matching TRBD1. With V trimmed by 2 bases and J by 7 bases, 8 bases remained unmatched. The germline V gene has CDR1 SGDLS and CDR2 YYNGEE. This CDR3 is 16 amino acids long. The CDR3 sequence: CASSVGGQGTFGELFF. The CDR3 nucleotides read TGTGCCAGCAGCGTGGGGGGACAGGGGACTTTCGGGGAGCTGTTTTTT.

This chain joins TRBV5-6 and TRBJ2-7; tentative D call: TRBD1 (6 bases). V lost 2 bases and J 3 bases, leaving 9 bases between the germline ends. The CDR3 is 13 amino acids. Germline CDR1 SGHDT, CDR2 YYEEEE. The CDR3 region has the DNA TGTGCCAGCAGCTTCCGGGACATCTACGAGCAGTACTTC. Encoded protein: CASSFRDIYEQYF.

The chain carries TRBV27 and TRBJ1-5; 9 nucleotides align to TRBD1. Germline CDR1 is MNHEY and CDR2 is SMNVEV (reference sequence). V lost 5 bases to trimming and J lost 2 bases; unmatched junction nucleotides: 13. The CDR3 length is 18 residues. Here the CDR3 reads CASSLTGTGRRGNQPQHF. CDR3 DNA sequence: TGTGCCAGCAGTCTCACCGGGACAGGGAGGAGAGGCAATCAGCCCCAGCATTTT.

The chain has TRBV7-9 and TRBJ1-1; D not resolved. Germline V gene lookup returns CDR1 SEHNR and CDR2 FQNEAQ (reference sequence). Trimming pared 7 bases from V and 3 bases from J, leaving 15 bases between. The CDR3 consists of 14 residues. In DNA form, the CDR3 reads TGTGCCAGCACCTCATCGTGGGGAGACACTGAAGCTTTCTTT. The encoded protein is CASTSSWGDTEAFF.

This clone was counted only a few times. The CDR3 loop is CASSLVAGGAKNIQYF. As DNA, the CDR3 is TGTGCCAGCAGTTTGGTGGCGGGGGGAGCCAAAAACATTCAGTACTTC. This chain uses TRBV28 with TRBJ2-4; TRBD2 agrees at 8 bases. This CDR3 is 16 amino acids long. V was clipped by 3 bases and J by 0 bases; unmatched bases: 4. CDR1 and CDR2 (germline): MDHEN, SYDVKM.

This sequence joins TRBV2 and TRBJ1-1; D uncertain. Trimming removed 5 bases from V and 8 bases from J, with 9 bases in between. The CDR3 is made up of 11 amino acids. Germline CDR1 and CDR2: SNHLY and FYNNEI. Here the CDR3 DNA reads TGTGCCAGCAGTCGGTACTTGGAAGCTTTCTTT. This encodes CASSRYLEAFF.